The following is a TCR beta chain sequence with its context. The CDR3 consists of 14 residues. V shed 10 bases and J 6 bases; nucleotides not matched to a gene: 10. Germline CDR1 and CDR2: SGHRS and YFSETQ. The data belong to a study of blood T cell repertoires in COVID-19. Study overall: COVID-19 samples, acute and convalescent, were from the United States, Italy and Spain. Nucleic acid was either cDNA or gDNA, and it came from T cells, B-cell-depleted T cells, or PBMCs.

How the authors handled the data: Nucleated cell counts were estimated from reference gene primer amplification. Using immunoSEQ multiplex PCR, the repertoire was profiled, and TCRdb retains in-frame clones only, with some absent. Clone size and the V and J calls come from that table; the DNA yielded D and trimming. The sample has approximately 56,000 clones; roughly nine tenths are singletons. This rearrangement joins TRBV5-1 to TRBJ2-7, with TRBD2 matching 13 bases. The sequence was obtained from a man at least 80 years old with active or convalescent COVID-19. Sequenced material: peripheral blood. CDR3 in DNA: TGCGCCTGCACACCCGGGACTAGCGGGATCGAGCAGTACTTC. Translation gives CACTPGTSGIEQYF.